The 4 T cell receptor beta chains below come from one sample, sequenced in a study of a mutant IDH1 vaccine in newly diagnosed glioma. Time point reported: baseline, week 1 (first vaccination visit). The treatment is: pre-vaccination baseline after standard-of-care therapy. Produced via immunoSEQ multiplex PCR; TCRdb's table is partial and in-frame only. Of about 51,000 clones in the sample, about 83% were seen once. Sequencing was performed on PBMCs, taken from a glioma patient treated with radiotherapy, temozolomide or both. All receptors derive from a woman between 35 and 50 years old with glioma.

The CDR3 sequence is CASSYPTGIRANVLTF. The CDR3 bases are TGTGCCAGCAGTTACCCTACAGGTATTCGGGCCAACGTCCTGACTTTC. The chain links TRBV6-6 to TRBJ2-6, with D tentatively TRBD1 (5 bases). Germline CDR1 is MNHNY and CDR2 is SVGAGI (reference sequence). The CDR3 is 16 amino acids. The V end lost 2 bases, the J end lost 5 bases, and 13 bases lay between the germline ends.

The count of this clone is one. The junction departs from germline at one end; a sequencing error may be responsible. The V gene is TRBV10-3, the J gene TRBJ1-2; TRBD1 aligns across 7 bases. The CDR3 is 14 residues long. Per germline, CDR1 ENHRY and CDR2 SYGVKD. CDR3 in amino acids: CAISEGGQSYSYTF. For the CDR3, the DNA is TGTGCCATCAGTGAAGGGGGACAGTCCTATAGCTACACCTTC.

The sample holds a few counts of this clone. The V and J genes are TRBV5-6 and TRBJ2-5; perhaps TRBD2 as D (7 bases). Trimming left V 4 bases short and J 5 bases short, with 18 bases between. The CDR3 sequence is 15 residues long. Germline V gene data show CDR1 as SGHDT and CDR2 as YYEEEE. The CDR3 here is CASSPQQGGWETQYF. For the CDR3, the DNA is TGTGCCAGCAGCCCCCAACAGGGAGGGTGGGAGACCCAGTACTTC.

This clone was detected a few times. CDR3 nucleotide sequence: TGTGCCAGCAGTTTACAGGGAACCACTGAAGCTTTCTTT. Amino acid sequence: CASSLQGTTEAFF. The chain employs TRBV2 and TRBJ1-1; D may be TRBD1 (6 bases). CDR1 is SNHLY, CDR2 FYNNEI, per germline. The CDR3 is 13 amino acids. V lost 5 bases and J lost 4, with 11 bases in between.